The source of this T cell receptor (beta chain) is a study of T cell responses to AZD1222 COVID-19 vaccine. Study findings and constraints: The study identified only 6 or 7 AZD1222 recipients as seropositive at baseline. With dominance at 160-218 and 743-854, vaccine-associated CD4 TCRs spanned spike. Spike-specific TCR breadth and depth rose after two AZD1222 doses.

The CDR3 covers 13 residues. V was trimmed by 5 bases and J by 8 bases, leaving 15 bases between them. Germline lookup yields CDR1 SGHAT and CDR2 FQNNGV. On this clone: As yet, its antigen is unknown.

Method: immunoSEQ multiplex PCR; TCRdb's copy keeps in-frame clones and lacks some. Of approximately 150,000 clones listed, 85% to 95% were seen once; the top ten hold 0.7% to 0.9%. This sequence originates from an adult in good health. The chain has TRBV11-2 and TRBJ1-1, with unresolved D. The source was peripheral blood, collected on day 0 of AZD1222 vaccination. The CDR3 region has the DNA TGTGCCAGCAGCCCCCCCGACCGTCCCGAAGCTTTCTTT. This gives the protein CASSPPDRPEAFF.